These 5 T cell receptor beta chains share one sample of origin, sequenced in a study of T cells in narcolepsy. Produced via immunoSEQ multiplex PCR; TCRdb's table is partial and in-frame only. Of some 13,000 clones detected, 85% to 90% appear once; the ten largest clones hold less than 2%. Sequencing was carried out using CD45RA- memory CD4+ T cells from PBMCs. These receptors were taken from a human donor with narcolepsy.

The chain has TRBV28 and TRBJ1-3; no firm D call. Trimming removed 5 bases from V and 4 bases from J, with 18 bases in between. Germline CDR1 and CDR2: MDHEN and SYDVKM. The CDR3 extends over 16 amino acids. The CDR3 protein is CASSGRRAAAGNTIYF. DNA of the CDR3: TGTGCCAGCAGTGGGAGGAGGGCGGCAGCGGGAAACACCATATATTTT.

This clone was observed a few times. The rearrangement uses TRBV4-1 and TRBJ1-5, with TRBD1 identical over 7 bases. From germline, CDR1 is MGHRA and CDR2 YSYEKL. The CDR3 spans 17 residues. V dropped 0 bases and J dropped 1; count of bases not matched to a gene: 6. The CDR3 DNA reads as TGCGCCAGCAGCCAAGAAGGGCAGGGGGGCAGCAATCAGCCCCAGCATTTT. This encodes CASSQEGQGGSNQPQHF.

V gene TRBV7-9 combines with J gene TRBJ1-5; D not certain. Trimming cost V 1 base and J 6 bases, with 10 bases left between them. CDR1 and CDR2 (germline): SEHNR, FQNEAQ (reference sequence). The CDR3 is 14 amino acids. The CDR3 here is CASSLGGLVQPQHF. The CDR3 DNA follows: TGTGCCAGCAGCTTAGGAGGGTTGGTTCAGCCCCAGCATTTT.

The J gene is TRBJ1-1, the V gene TRBV19, with D unresolved. CDR1 and CDR2 (germline): LNHDA, SQIVND (reference sequence). The CDR3 spans 13 residues. V was cut by 5 bases and J by 0 bases, with 7 bases left in between. The CDR3 nucleotides are TGTGCCAGTAGTTCCCAGGTGAACACTGAAGCTTTCTTT. This translates into CASSSQVNTEAFF.

This clone was seen a single time. This chain uses TRBV7-9 with TRBJ1-1; unclear D gene. V dropped 5 bases and J dropped 3 bases, with 4 bases sitting between them. Germline-derived CDR1 and CDR2 are SEHNR and FQNEAQ (reference sequence). The CDR3 is 11 residues long. This CDR3 reads CASSQYTEAFF. The CDR3 region has the DNA TGTGCCAGCAGCCAGTACACTGAAGCTTTCTTT.